This TCR beta chain was identified during a study of T cells after yellow fever vaccination (dated by TCRdb to the late 2010s). With respect to the entire study: The SMART-Seq v4 Ultra Low Input RNA kit was used to prepare libraries from fractions with low cell numbers. To follow T-cell clones before and after both primary and booster YFV17D yellow fever vaccination, bulk TCR alpha and beta repertoires underwent longitudinal sequencing. The cohort comprised two healthy male donors, one aged 18 to 30 and one aged 30 to 40 years. Blood samples were taken at several timepoints before and after primary and secondary immunization, and bulk PBMC replicates and cell subsets were isolated. Broad study findings and their caveats: Because the study included only two donors, the extent to which the findings can be generalized is limited. Compared with the primary T-cell response, the secondary T-cell response was weaker but faster, peaking on day 5 rather than day 15. Because abundant contaminating clonotypes from the bulk population could be contained in FACS-sorted repertoires, computational filtering was required. A small fraction of clonotypes appeared in both the CD4 and CD8 compartments, likely as a result of convergent recombination. After the booster, most of the clones that had expanded following primary vaccination were detected again (roughly 96% of CD4 and 88% of CD8), which suggests that memory was broadly maintained.

TCR cDNA was made using 5'RACE template switching, a step that added a universal primer site and unique molecular identifiers. Priming for cDNA synthesis came from both the TCR alpha and TCR beta constant segments. Library amplification used two PCR steps, and the second PCR step added sample barcodes and sequencing adapters. Sequencing of libraries was done on Illumina HiSeq 2500 (2x100 bp) or NovaSeq (2x150 bp). The authors processed their data as follows. MIGEC handled demultiplexing of reads and collapsing into UMI consensus sequences, while MiXCR performed V(D)J alignment. Clonotypes responding to the vaccine were identified with edgeR on replicate PBMC samples, with the criteria of FDR below 0.01 and a log2 fold change above 5 up to day 15. CD4 or CD8 identity was assigned to each bulk clonotype according to whether the clonotype was present at higher abundance in the sequenced CD4 repertoire or the sequenced CD8 repertoire. TCRdb reanalyzed the raw reads on its own, using fastp at Q25 for trimming and MiXCR for clone calling, and kept in-frame beta chains. When rows share a CDR3 protein, they turn into one entry using the most common DNA and genes. TCRdb's processing, not the authors', yielded these V and J calls. The sample table records hundreds of thousands of distinct CDR3 sequences; 12% of these occur just once. The leading ten clones occupy around 14% of the sample.

This clonotype was counted between two and nine times. Its binding antigen is unknown. Base qualities are not at hand, and no much larger clone is one base apart. Including the terminal cysteine and phenylalanine, the CDR3 comprises 11 residues. Only the CDR3 region is kept as DNA, spanning 33 bases read in frame from base 1. V is reduced by 5 bases and J by 6 bases, leaving a spacing of 6 bases between them. In the paper's terms, the treatment or condition label means: live attenuated yellow fever vaccine strain. At each blood-draw timepoint, two biological replicates of bulk PBMCs were collected. PBMCs were isolated from peripheral blood using a standard Ficoll-Paque protocol. TriZol was used to extract RNA from bulk PBMCs, from CD4 and CD8 fractions, and from dextramer-positive and dextramer-negative fractions.

The chain is assembled from TRBV12-3 or TRBV12-4 and TRBJ2-3; the D gene identity is not certain. This receptor was obtained from a young man who received the YFV17D yellow fever vaccine. The specimen was PBMCs, collected on the day of the yellow fever booster vaccination. The CDR3: CASSKADTQYF. The nucleotide sequence is given as TGTGCCAGCAGTAAGGCGGATACGCAGTATTTT.